This T cell receptor beta chain came from a study of cytomegalovirus exposure and HLA in healthy donors. In germline, CDR1 is MGHRA, CDR2 YSYEKL. V lost 5 bases, J lost 1 base, and 11 bases stayed unmatched. The CDR3 runs 16 residues. Using immunoSEQ multiplex PCR, the repertoire was profiled, and TCRdb retains in-frame clones only, with some absent. The data show approximately 170,000 clones, roughly 85% seen once. Details on this clone: The antigen remains undetermined.

General study findings and limits: Reports described diagnosis of cytomegalovirus status by the classifier as highly specific and sensitive.

The sequenced sample was PBMCs. This clonotype was obtained from a man younger than 35 in good health and CMV-seropositive. This chain links TRBV4-1 with TRBJ2-7; 7 nucleotides match TRBD2. Here the CDR3 DNA reads TGCGCCAGCAGCGGTGGTGGGGGGGGAAAATCCTACGAGCAGTACTTC. Amino acid sequence: CASSGGGGGKSYEQYF.